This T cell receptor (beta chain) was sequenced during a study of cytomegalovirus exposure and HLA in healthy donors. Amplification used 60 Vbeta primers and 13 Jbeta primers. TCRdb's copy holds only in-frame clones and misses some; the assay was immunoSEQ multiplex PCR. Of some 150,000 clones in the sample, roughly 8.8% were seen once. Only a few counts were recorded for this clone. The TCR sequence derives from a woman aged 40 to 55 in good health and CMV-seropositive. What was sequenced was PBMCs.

The CDR3 DNA is TGTGCCAGCAGCCCAACTGGGACAGCGACTAATTCACCCCTCCACTTT. Its translation is CASSPTGTATNSPLHF. The chain has TRBV7-2 and TRBJ1-6; TRBD1 matches at 7 bases. This CDR3 is built from 16 residues. The germline gives CDR1 SGHTA, CDR2 FQGNSA. Trimming removed 5 bases from V and 6 bases from J; junction bases left unmatched: 10.